A selection of T cell receptor beta chains follows, all from one sample in a study of shared clonotypes between healthy human individuals. Data came from immunoSEQ multiplex PCR; TCRdb stores just in-frame clones and leaves some out. The data contain 1.5 million to 2.5 million clones, roughly 95% of them singletons. Source material: naive CD8+ T cells sorted from blood. These TCRs come from a man between 18 and 35 years old in good health. The CDR3 runs from the conserved cysteine through the conserved F or W. Each record gives: V gene, J gene, clone size, D gene, CDR3 DNA, CDR3 protein. A D gene is named only where the DNA matches it firmly. Part of the rows lack a size; the others show once, few, many or a class for expanded clones.

V: TRBV11-2
J: TRBJ2-7
size: .
D: .
DNA: TGTGCCAGCAGCTTATGGGGGGAATCCTACGAGCAGTACTTC
CDR3: CASSLWGESYEQYF

V: TRBV5-1
J: TRBJ2-7
size: .
D: .
DNA: TGCGCCAGCAGCTTGGCCCCATCCTACGAGCAGTACTTC
CDR3: CASSLAPSYEQYF

V: TRBV7-9
J: TRBJ2-7
size: once
D: .
DNA: TGTGCCAGCAGCCATGGGTCCTACGAGCAGTACTTC
CDR3: CASSHGSYEQYF

V: TRBV4-1
J: TRBJ1-2
size: once
D: .
DNA: TGCGCCAGCAGCCAAGGCGGTGCAAACTATGGCTACACCTTC
CDR3: CASSQGGANYGYTF

V: TRBV7-9
J: TRBJ1-2
size: .
D: .
DNA: TGTGCCAGCACTCACGCAATGATGACAGCGGACCGTCCTAACTATGGCTACACCTTC
CDR3: CASTHAMMTADRPNYGYTF

V: TRBV30
J: TRBJ1-6
size: .
D: .
DNA: TGTGCCTGGGGGCCGGCCCAAAATTCACCCCTCCACTTT
CDR3: CAWGPAQNSPLHF

V: TRBV6-6
J: TRBJ1-1
size: .
D: .
DNA: TGTGCCAGCAGTTCAGGGGCCAACACTGAAGCTTTCTTT
CDR3: CASSSGANTEAFF

V: TRBV6-5
J: TRBJ2-1
size: .
D: .
DNA: TGTGCCAGCAGTTACTCTTCGGGGGCCCCCTACAATGAGCAGTTCTTC
CDR3: CASSYSSGAPYNEQFF

V: TRBV7-6
J: TRBJ2-7
size: .
D: TRBD1
DNA: TGTGCCAGCAGCTTAGTGTCGGGACAGGGATTCTACGAGCAGTACTTC
CDR3: CASSLVSGQGFYEQYF

V: TRBV27
J: TRBJ1-4
size: .
D: .
DNA: TGTGCCAGCAGTCCCTTATTATATGAAAAACTGTTTTTT
CDR3: CASSPLLYEKLFF